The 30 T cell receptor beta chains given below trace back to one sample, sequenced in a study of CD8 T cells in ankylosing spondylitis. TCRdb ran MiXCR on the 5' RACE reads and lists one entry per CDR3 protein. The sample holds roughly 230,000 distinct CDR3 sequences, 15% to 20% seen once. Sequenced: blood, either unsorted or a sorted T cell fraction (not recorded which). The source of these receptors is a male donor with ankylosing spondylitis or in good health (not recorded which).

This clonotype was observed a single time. CDR3 DNA: TGCGCCAGCAGCTTGACAGGCCGCGAGCAGTACTTC. Amino acids: CASSLTGREQYF. The genes are TRBV5-1 and TRBJ2-7; a weak D match, TRBD1 (5 bases). CDR1 and CDR2 from the germline V gene are SGHRS and YFSETQ. The CDR3 extends over 12 amino acids. V gave up 1 base and J gave up 6 bases, with 8 bases separating them.

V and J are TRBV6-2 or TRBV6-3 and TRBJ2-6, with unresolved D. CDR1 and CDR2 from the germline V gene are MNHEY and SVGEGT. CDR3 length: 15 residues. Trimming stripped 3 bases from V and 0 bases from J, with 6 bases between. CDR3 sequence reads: CASSYVNSGANVLTF. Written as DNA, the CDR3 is TGTGCCAGCAGTTATGTCAACTCTGGGGCCAACGTCCTGACTTTC.

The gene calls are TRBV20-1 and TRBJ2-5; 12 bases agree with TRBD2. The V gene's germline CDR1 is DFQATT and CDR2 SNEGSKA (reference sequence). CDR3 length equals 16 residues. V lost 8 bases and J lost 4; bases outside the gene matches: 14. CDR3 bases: TGCAGTACCCTTCTAGCGGGAGGGCCCTCGGGAGAGACCCAGTACTTC. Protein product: CSTLLAGGPSGETQYF.

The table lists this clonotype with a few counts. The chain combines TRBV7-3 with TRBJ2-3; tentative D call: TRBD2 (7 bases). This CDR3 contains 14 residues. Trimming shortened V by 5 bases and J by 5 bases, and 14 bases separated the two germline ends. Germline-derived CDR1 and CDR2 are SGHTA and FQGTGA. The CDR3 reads CASSGGRGGDTQYF. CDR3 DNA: TGTGCCAGCAGCGGCGGGAGAGGGGGAGATACGCAGTATTTT.

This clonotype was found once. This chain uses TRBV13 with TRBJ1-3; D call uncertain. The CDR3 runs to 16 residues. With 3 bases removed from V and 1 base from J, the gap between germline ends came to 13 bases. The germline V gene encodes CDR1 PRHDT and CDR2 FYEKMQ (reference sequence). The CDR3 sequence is CASSFNTAASGNTIYF. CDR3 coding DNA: TGTGCCAGCAGCTTCAACACAGCTGCTTCTGGAAACACCATATATTTT. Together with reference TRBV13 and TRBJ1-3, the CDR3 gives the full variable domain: AAGVIQSPRHLIKEKRETATLKCYPIPRHDTVYWYQQGPGQDPQFLISFYEKMQSDKGSIPDRFSAQQFSDYHSELNMSSLELGDSALYFCASSFNTAASGNTIYFGEGSWLTVV.

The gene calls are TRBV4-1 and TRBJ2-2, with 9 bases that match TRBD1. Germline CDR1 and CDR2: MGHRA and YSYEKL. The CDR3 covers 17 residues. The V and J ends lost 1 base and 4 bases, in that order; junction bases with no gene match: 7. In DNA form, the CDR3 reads TGCGCCAGCAGCCAAGTTGACAGGGGGGTAGGCACCGGGGAGCTGTTTTTT. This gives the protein CASSQVDRGVGTGELFF.

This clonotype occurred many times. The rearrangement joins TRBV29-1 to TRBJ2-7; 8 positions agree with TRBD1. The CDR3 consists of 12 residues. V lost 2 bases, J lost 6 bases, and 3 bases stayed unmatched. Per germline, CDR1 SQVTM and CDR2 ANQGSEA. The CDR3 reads CSVEYDRGEQYF. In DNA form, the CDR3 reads TGCAGCGTTGAATACGACAGGGGCGAGCAGTACTTC.

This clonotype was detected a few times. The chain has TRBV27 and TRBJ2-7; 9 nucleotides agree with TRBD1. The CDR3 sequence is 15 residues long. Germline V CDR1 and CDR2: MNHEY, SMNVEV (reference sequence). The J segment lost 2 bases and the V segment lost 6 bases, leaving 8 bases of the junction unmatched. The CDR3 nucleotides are TGTGCCAGCAGCCCAGGGGGGACAGGGCCCTACGAGCAGTACTTC. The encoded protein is CASSPGGTGPYEQYF.

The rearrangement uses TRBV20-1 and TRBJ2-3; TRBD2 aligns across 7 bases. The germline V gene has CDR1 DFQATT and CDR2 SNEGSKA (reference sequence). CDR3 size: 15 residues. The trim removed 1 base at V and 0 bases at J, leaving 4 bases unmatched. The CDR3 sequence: CSARGGGRSTDTQYF. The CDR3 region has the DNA TGCAGTGCTAGAGGGGGGGGGAGGAGCACAGATACGCAGTATTTT.

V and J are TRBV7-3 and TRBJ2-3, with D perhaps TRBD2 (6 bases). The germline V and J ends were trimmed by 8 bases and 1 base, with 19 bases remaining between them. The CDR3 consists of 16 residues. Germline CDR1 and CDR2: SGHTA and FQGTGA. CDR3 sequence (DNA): TGTGCCAGCTGCTCCAGTGGTCCGGGGGGCACAGATACGCAGTATTTT. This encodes CASCSSGPGGTDTQYF.

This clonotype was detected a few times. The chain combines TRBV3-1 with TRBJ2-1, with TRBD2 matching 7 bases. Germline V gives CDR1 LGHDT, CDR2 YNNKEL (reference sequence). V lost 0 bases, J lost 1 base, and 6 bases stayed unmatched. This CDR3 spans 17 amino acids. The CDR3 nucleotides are TGTGCCAGCAGCCAAGATACAGCGGGACGATCCTACAATGAGCAGTTCTTC. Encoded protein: CASSQDTAGRSYNEQFF.

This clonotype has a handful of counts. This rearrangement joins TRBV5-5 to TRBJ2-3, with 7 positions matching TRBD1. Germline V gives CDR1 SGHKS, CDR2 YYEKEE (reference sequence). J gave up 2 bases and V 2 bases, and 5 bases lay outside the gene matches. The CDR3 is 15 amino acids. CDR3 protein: CASSLGTAYTDTQYF. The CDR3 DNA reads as TGTGCCAGCAGCTTAGGGACAGCGTACACAGATACGCAGTATTTT.

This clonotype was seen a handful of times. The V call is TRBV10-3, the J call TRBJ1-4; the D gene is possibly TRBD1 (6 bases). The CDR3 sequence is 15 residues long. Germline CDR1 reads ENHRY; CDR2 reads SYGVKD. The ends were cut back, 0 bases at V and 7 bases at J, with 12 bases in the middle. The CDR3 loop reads CAISESAGTTEKLFF. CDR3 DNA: TGTGCCATCAGTGAGTCCGCAGGGACAACTGAAAAACTGTTTTTT.

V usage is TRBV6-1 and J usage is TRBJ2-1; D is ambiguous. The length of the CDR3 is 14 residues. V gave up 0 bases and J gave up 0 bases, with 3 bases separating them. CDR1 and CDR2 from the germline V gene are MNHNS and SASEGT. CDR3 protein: CASSEAPSYNEQFF. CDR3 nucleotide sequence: TGTGCCAGCAGTGAAGCCCCCTCCTACAATGAGCAGTTCTTC.

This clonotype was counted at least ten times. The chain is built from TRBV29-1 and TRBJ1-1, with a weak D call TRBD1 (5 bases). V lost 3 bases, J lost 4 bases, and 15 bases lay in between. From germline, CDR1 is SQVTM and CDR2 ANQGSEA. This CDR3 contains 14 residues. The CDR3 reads CSVDHSQGGTEAFF. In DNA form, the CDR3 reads TGCAGCGTTGACCATAGTCAGGGCGGCACTGAAGCTTTCTTT. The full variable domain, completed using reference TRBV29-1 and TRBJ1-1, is SAVISQKPSRDICQRGTSLTIQCQVDSQVTMMFWYRQQPGQSLTLIATANQGSEATYESGFVIDKFPISRPNLTFSTLTVSNMSPEDSSIYLCSVDHSQGGTEAFFGQGTRLTVV.

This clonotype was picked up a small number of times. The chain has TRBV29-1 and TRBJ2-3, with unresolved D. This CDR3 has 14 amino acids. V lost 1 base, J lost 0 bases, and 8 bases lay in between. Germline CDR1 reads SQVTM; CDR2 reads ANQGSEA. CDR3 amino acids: CSVEVGDSTDTQYF. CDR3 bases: TGCAGCGTTGAAGTAGGCGACAGCACAGATACGCAGTATTTT.

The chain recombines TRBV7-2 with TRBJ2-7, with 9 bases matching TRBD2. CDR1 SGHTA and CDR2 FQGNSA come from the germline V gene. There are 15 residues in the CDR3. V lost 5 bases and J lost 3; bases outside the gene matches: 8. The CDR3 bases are TGTGCCAGCAGCCCGTGGACTAGCGAGCACTACGAGCAGTACTTC. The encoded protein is CASSPWTSEHYEQYF.

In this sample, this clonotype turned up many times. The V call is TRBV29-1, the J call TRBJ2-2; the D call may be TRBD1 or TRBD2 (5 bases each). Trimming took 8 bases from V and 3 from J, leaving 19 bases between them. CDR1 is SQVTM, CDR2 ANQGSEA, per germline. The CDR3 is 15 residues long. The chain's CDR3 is CSCKGRGSDTGELFF. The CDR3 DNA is TGCAGCTGTAAAGGTCGGGGCTCGGACACCGGGGAGCTGTTTTTT.

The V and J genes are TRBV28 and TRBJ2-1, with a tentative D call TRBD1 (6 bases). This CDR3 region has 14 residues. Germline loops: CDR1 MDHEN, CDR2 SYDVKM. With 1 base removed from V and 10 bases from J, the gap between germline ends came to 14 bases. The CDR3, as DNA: TGTGCCAGCAGTTTATCTCAGGGGCGTGGCGAGCAGTTCTTC. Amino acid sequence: CASSLSQGRGEQFF.

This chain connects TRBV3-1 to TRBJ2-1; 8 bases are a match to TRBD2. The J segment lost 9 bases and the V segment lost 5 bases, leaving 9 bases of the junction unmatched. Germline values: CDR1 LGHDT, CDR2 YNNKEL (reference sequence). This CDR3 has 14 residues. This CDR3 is CASSFRGLALEQFF. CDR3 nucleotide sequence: TGTGCCAGCAGCTTCAGAGGACTAGCTCTTGAGCAGTTCTTC.

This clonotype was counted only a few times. The CDR3: CSVLANQETQYF. In DNA form, the CDR3 reads TGCAGCGTCCTGGCGAACCAAGAGACCCAGTACTTC. The chain carries TRBV29-1 and TRBJ2-5; no firm D call. The CDR3 loop spans 12 amino acids. The germline V and J ends were trimmed by 6 bases and 0 bases, with 8 bases remaining between them. In germline, CDR1 is SQVTM, CDR2 ANQGSEA.

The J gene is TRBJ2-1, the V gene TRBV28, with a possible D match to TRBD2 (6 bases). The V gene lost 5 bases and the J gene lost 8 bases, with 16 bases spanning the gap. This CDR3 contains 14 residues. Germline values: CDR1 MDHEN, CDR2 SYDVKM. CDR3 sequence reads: CASSTGTALDEQFF. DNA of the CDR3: TGTGCCAGCAGTACCGGGACTGCCTTAGATGAGCAGTTCTTC.

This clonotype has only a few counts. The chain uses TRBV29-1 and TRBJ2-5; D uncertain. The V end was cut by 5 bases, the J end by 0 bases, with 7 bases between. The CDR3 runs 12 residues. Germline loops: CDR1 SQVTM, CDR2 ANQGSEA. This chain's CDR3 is CSVPLDQETQYF. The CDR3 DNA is TGCAGCGTTCCCCTCGACCAAGAGACCCAGTACTTC.

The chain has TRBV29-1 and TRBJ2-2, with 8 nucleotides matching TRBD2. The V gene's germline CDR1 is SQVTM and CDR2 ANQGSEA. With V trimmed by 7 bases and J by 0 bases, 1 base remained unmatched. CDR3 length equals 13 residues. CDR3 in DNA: TGCAGCGGGACTAGCCCGAACACCGGGGAGCTGTTTTTT. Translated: CSGTSPNTGELFF.

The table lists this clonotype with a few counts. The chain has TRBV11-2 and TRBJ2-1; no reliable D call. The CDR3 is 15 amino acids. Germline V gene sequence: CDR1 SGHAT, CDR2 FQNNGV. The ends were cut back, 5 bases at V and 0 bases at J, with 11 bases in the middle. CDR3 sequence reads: CASSISLSSYNEQFF. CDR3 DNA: TGTGCCAGCAGCATTAGTTTGAGCTCCTACAATGAGCAGTTCTTC.

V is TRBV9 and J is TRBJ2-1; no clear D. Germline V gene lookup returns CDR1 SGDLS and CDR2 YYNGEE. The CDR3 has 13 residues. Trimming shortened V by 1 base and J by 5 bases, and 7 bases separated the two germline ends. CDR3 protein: CASSVPNHNEQFF. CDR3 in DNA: TGTGCCAGCAGCGTACCTAACCACAATGAGCAGTTCTTC.

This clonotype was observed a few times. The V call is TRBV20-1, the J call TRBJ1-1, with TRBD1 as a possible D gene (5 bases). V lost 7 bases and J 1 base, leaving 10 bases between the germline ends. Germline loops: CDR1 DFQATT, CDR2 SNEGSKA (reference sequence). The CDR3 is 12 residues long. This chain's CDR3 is CSGGAANTEAFF. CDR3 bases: TGCAGTGGAGGGGCCGCGAACACTGAAGCTTTCTTT.

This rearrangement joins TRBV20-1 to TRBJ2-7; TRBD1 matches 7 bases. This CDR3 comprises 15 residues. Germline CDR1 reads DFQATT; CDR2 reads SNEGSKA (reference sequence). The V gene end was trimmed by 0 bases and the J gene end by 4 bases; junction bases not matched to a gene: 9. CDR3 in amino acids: CSARETGTADYEQYF. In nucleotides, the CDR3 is TGCAGTGCTAGAGAAACCGGGACAGCAGATTACGAGCAGTACTTC.

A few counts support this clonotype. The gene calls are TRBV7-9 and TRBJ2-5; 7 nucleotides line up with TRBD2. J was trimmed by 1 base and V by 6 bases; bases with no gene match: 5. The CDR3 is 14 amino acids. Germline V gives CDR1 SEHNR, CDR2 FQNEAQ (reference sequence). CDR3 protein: CASRGGELQETQYF. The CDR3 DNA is TGTGCCAGCAGGGGGGGGGAACTCCAAGAGACCCAGTACTTC.

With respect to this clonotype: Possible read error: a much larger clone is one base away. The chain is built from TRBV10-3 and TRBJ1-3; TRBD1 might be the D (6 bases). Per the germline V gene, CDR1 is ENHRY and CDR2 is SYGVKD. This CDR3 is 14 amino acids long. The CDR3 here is CGIKSRGDRNTIYF. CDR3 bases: TGTGGCATCAAGTCCAGGGGAGATCGAAACACCATATATTTT.